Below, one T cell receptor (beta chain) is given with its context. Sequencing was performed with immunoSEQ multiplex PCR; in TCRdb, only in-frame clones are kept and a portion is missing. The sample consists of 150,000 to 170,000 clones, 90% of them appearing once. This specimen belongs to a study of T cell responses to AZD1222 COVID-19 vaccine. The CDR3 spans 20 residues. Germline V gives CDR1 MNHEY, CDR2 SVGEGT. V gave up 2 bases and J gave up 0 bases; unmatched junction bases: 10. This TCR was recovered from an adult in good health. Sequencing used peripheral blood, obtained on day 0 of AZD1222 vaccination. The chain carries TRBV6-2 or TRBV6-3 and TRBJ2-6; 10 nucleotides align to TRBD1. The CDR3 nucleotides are TGTGCCAGCAGTTACGAGACAGGGGGCAGCCCCCACTCTGGGGCCAACGTCCTGACTTTC. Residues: CASSYETGGSPHSGANVLTF.